This T cell receptor (beta chain) was recovered during a study of T cell responses to AZD1222 COVID-19 vaccine. Regarding the study as a whole: Scientists sampled the repertoires only once the peak T cell response had passed.

Clones were read by immunoSEQ multiplex PCR, and TCRdb kept only the in-frame ones, dropping some. The table shows 200,000 to 250,000 clones, with 94% occurring only once. With respect to this clone: As yet, its antigen is unknown.

CDR3 length equals 18 residues. Germline lookup yields CDR1 KGHSH and CDR2 LQKENI. The trim removed 2 bases at V and 4 bases at J, leaving 7 bases unmatched. The clonotype originates from an adult who received the MenACWY meningococcal vaccine as a control. Sequencing was performed on peripheral blood, taken 28 days after the second dose of the MenACWY control vaccine. The rearrangement joins TRBV18 to TRBJ2-3; 15 nucleotides match TRBD2. The chain's CDR3 is CASSPTFRTSGGADTQYF. The CDR3 DNA sequence: TGTGCCAGCTCACCAACATTTCGGACTAGCGGGGGGGCAGATACGCAGTATTTT.